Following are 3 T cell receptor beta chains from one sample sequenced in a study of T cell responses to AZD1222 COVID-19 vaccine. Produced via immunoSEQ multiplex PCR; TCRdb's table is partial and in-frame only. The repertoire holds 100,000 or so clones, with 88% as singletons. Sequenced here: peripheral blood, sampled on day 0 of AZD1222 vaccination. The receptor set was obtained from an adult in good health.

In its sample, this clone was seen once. CDR3 loop: CATSRDQGLGEKLFF. CDR3 DNA sequence: TGTGCCACCAGCAGAGACCAGGGCTTGGGTGAAAAACTGTTTTTT. The J gene is TRBJ1-4, the V gene TRBV15; D perhaps matches TRBD1 (5 bases). This CDR3 is 15 amino acids long. Between the trimmed V and J ends, which lost 0 bases and 7 bases, there was a span of 12 bases. Germline CDR1 reads LNHNV; CDR2 reads YYDKDF (reference sequence). Together with reference TRBV15 and TRBJ1-4, the CDR3 gives the full variable domain: DAMVIQNPRYQVTQFGKPVTLSCSQTLNHNVMYWYQQKSSQAPKLLFHYYDKDFNNEADTPDNFQSRRPNTSFCFLDIRSPGLGDTAMYLCATSRDQGLGEKLFFGSGTQLSVL.

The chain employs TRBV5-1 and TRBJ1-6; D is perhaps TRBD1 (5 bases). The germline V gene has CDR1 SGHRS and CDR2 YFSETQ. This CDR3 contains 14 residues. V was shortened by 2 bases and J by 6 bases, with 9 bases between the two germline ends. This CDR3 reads CASSFRQTNSPLHF. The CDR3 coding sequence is TGCGCCAGCAGCTTCAGACAGACTAATTCACCCCTCCACTTT. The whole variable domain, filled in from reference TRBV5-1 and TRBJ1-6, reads KAGVTQTPRYLIKTRGQQVTLSCSPISGHRSVSWYQQTPGQGLQFLFEYFSETQRNKGNFPGRFSGRQFSNSRSEMNVSTLELGDSALYLCASSFRQTNSPLHFGNGTRLTVT.

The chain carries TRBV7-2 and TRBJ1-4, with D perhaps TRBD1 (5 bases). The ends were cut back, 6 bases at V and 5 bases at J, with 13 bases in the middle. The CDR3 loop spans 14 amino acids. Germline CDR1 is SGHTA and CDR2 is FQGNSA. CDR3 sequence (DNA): TGTGCCAGCAGGAGAAACGGGGCCAATGAAAAACTGTTTTTT. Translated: CASRRNGANEKLFF.